These T cell receptor beta chains were read from a single sample in a study of early T cells in non-severe SARS-CoV-2 infection. Via MiXCR, TCRdb re-called the 5' RACE reads, giving one row per CDR3 protein. The data hold 35,000 to 50,000 distinct CDR3 sequences, with less than 7% observed a single time. The sequenced material came from whole blood. The source is an adult who was a healthcare worker with PCR-confirmed SARS-CoV-2 infection or an uninfected control (not recorded which). The CDR3 runs from the conserved cysteine through the conserved F or W. Each record gives: J gene, V gene, CDR3 protein.

>TRBJ1-4|TRBV19
CASSPRDRVEEKLFF
>TRBJ1-1|TRBV18
CASSPSPIRTHNTEAFF
>TRBJ2-7|TRBV19
CASSMGRFGSYEQYF
>TRBJ1-2|TRBV12-3/TRBV12-4
CASCQGAWGSGYGYTF
>TRBJ1-5|TRBV11-2
CASSRDQGNQPQHF
>TRBJ2-5|TRBV4-1
CASSLRSGGVQETQYF
>TRBJ1-6|TRBV11-2
CASSLEGAMVDSPLHF
>TRBJ2-7|TRBV7-6
CASSSAPADEQYF
>TRBJ1-5|TRBV2
CASSGGSQPQHF
>TRBJ2-5|TRBV2
CASCYPGGPETQYF
>TRBJ1-1|TRBV7-9
CASLQNKGTEAFF
>TRBJ2-7|TRBV6-6
CASSPTTYEQYF
>TRBJ1-2|TRBV5-1
CASSLDGTSYGYTF
>TRBJ1-2|TRBV5-6
CASSRRDRGTHTF
>TRBJ2-2|TRBV6-5
CASSYSSGRNTGELFF
>TRBJ1-1|TRBV20-1
CSAVTPGETEAFF
>TRBJ2-7|TRBV28
CASSDRTTRGTYEQYF
>TRBJ2-1|TRBV29-1
CSTRGGPSNEQFF
>TRBJ2-7|TRBV27
CASSIRSSGGLYEQYF
>TRBJ1-6|TRBV5-1
CASSLFGTENSPLHF
>TRBJ2-7|TRBV27
CASSSRGLGIEQYF
>TRBJ2-1|TRBV7-3
CASSFGASRGDEQFF
>TRBJ2-1|TRBV28
CATSLGGNYNEQFF
>TRBJ1-6|TRBV5-1
CASSPGQSYNSPLHF
>TRBJ1-2|TRBV18
CASSLGASNYGYTF
>TRBJ2-3|TRBV7-9
CASSPYGGPSTDTQYF
>TRBJ2-7|TRBV12-3/TRBV12-4
CASSATRQGPRSEQYF
>TRBJ1-5|TRBV27
CASSPSFLFPQHF
>TRBJ2-1|TRBV5-1
CASSLKGSRDSFPHEQFF
>TRBJ1-6|TRBV2
CATFPDPRSPLHF
>TRBJ2-7|TRBV7-6
CASSGLAGYEQYF
>TRBJ2-3|TRBV7-2
CASSYGGGTDTQYF
>TRBJ1-2|TRBV5-1
CASSPPTGTYGYTF
>TRBJ1-6|TRBV7-2
CASSLAGGGGSPLHF
>TRBJ2-1|TRBV29-1
CSVVPRDEQFF
>TRBJ1-1|TRBV12-5
CASGLVPGPGDTEAFF
>TRBJ2-6|TRBV11-2
CASSLVMGTGANVLTF
>TRBJ1-6|TRBV7-6
CASSPRTGGDSPLHF
>TRBJ2-4|TRBV5-4
CASSLAPGIAKNIQYF
>TRBJ2-7|TRBV20-1
CSARERDRGTTYEQYF
>TRBJ2-1|TRBV7-2
CASSLDSYEQFF
>TRBJ2-7|TRBV18
CASSTGIGDEQYF
>TRBJ2-1|TRBV12-3/TRBV12-4
CASSLPSDEQFF
>TRBJ1-1|TRBV5-1
CASSLGPGGNTEAFF
>TRBJ1-6|TRBV28
CASSLRRSWGNSPLHF
>TRBJ2-7|TRBV7-9
CASSRSDRFSYEQYF
>TRBJ2-3|TRBV4-1
CASSQGQGSDTQYF
>TRBJ1-4|TRBV5-5
CASSVGPNPNEKLFF